The clone carrying this T cell receptor (beta chain) appeared a single time. The antigen remains undetermined. Data came from immunoSEQ multiplex PCR; TCRdb stores just in-frame clones and leaves some out. The repertoire holds about 25,000 clones, with 71% as singletons. This entry is derived from a study of radiotherapy plus CTLA-4 blockade in lung cancer. About the study: Among all patients, around 19% showed objective responses, while roughly 31% had disease control. The study's findings and limits: Blood TCR clones of tumor origin expanded after radiotherapy plus ipilimumab. Per reports, early blood T cell clone dynamics, plus interferon-beta, forecast response most strongly.

Trimming removed 2 bases from V and 9 bases from J, with 11 bases in between. The CDR3 has 13 residues. Germline lookup yields CDR1 MNHEY and CDR2 SVGAGI. The study treated chemo-refractory metastatic non-small-cell lung cancer patients with focal radiation plus ipilimumab CTLA-4 blockade. Sample: peripheral blood, taken from a patient treated with radiotherapy plus ipilimumab. The chain is built from TRBV6-5 and TRBJ2-1; D is perhaps TRBD1 (6 bases). This TCR derives from a human donor with non-small cell lung cancer whose response to radiotherapy plus ipilimumab could not be evaluated. The CDR3 spells CASSYIRGGEQFF. The CDR3 DNA reads TGTGCCAGCAGTTACATCAGAGGGGGTGAGCAGTTCTTC.